This TCR beta chain derives from a study of cytomegalovirus exposure and HLA in healthy donors. A multiplex PCR was run with 60 Vbeta primers and 13 Jbeta primers. Assay used: immunoSEQ multiplex PCR; TCRdb lists only in-frame clones, some missing. The table records roughly 190,000 clones, more than 65% of them present only once. General study findings and limits: A few chains tied to CMV proved CMV antigen-specific in vitro.

After removal of 0 bases from V and 2 bases from J, the junction contained 7 bases not matched to a gene. CDR3 length: 17 residues. CDR1 and CDR2 (germline): LGHNA, YNFKEQ. With respect to this clone: Its antigen is still unknown.

The clonotype originates from a man aged 45-60 years in good health and CMV-seronegative. This chain links TRBV4-2 with TRBJ1-2; 9 nucleotides line up with TRBD1. Sequences were obtained from PBMCs. This CDR3 is CASSQEMGQGSNYGYTF. CDR3 DNA: TGTGCCAGCAGCCAAGAGATGGGACAGGGCTCCAACTATGGCTACACCTTC.